The 4 T cell receptor beta chains below were found in one sample sequenced in a study of CD8+ T cells in alopecia areata. The authors extracted RNA and reverse transcribed it into cDNA as the sequencing template. Clones were sequenced by immunoSEQ multiplex PCR, and TCRdb holds only the in-frame ones, with some missing. The sample lists 150,000 to 200,000 clones; around three fifths were seen once. Treatment denoted: oral pan-JAK inhibitor, 5-10 mg twice daily. The sequenced sample was CD4+ T cells sorted from blood, obtained at week 24, from a patient treated with tofacitinib. All receptors derive from a human donor with alopecia areata.

The chain carries TRBV30 and TRBJ2-2; D not certain. This CDR3 contains 13 residues. The V and J ends lost 2 bases and 4 bases respectively, with 8 bases between them. Germline V gives CDR1 GTSNPN, CDR2 SVGIG (reference sequence). The DNA of the CDR3 is TGTGCCTGGAGTCCCCGAAGCACCGGGGAGCTGTTTTTT. Its protein is CAWSPRSTGELFF.

The chain carries TRBV5-4 and TRBJ2-5; tentatively, D is TRBD1 (7 bases). Germline V gives CDR1 SGHNT, CDR2 YYREEE (reference sequence). This CDR3 contains 18 residues. The V end was cut by 4 bases, the J end by 5 bases, with 27 bases between. Written as DNA, the CDR3 is TGTGCCAGCAGCGTAAGGAGGAGATGGCAGGGGGGTGGCGAGACCCAGTACTTC. It specifies CASSVRRRWQGGGETQYF.

The gene calls are TRBV6-5 and TRBJ2-1; the D gene is possibly TRBD2 (6 bases). Trimming cost V 0 bases and J 0 bases, with 9 bases left between them. The germline gives CDR1 MNHEY, CDR2 SVGAGI. The CDR3 is made up of 16 amino acids. CDR3 protein: CASSYSGEASYNEQFF. CDR3 nucleotides: TGTGCCAGCAGTTACTCAGGGGAGGCCTCCTACAATGAGCAGTTCTTC.

The chain uses TRBV11-2 and TRBJ1-1, with D perhaps TRBD1 (6 bases). Trimming left V 6 bases short and J 1 base short, with 12 bases between. The CDR3 is 14 residues long. Germline CDR1 is SGHAT and CDR2 is FQNNGV. CDR3 loop: CASRQEGGNTEAFF. Here the CDR3 DNA reads TGTGCCAGCAGACAGGAAGGGGGGAACACTGAAGCTTTCTTT.